This T cell receptor (beta chain) was documented in a study of graft-versus-host responses after intestinal transplantation. Notes on the study in general: GvH clones were found in recipient marrow; some appeared first in ileum or blood.

As concerns this clone: Its antigen is not identified.

CDR1 is MNHEY, CDR2 SMNVEV, per germline (reference sequence). V was pared by 5 bases and J by 5 bases, with 13 bases between. The CDR3 loop spans 14 amino acids. The repertoire was sequenced with immunoSEQ multiplex PCR; TCRdb's copy has only in-frame clones and lacks some. The data show roughly 64,000 clones, roughly nine tenths seen once. The material sequenced was unstimulated CD8+ T cells sorted from spleen or lymph node cells, taken before transplant. The receptor's source is a human donor who was the organ donor for an intestinal transplant. The chain carries TRBV27 and TRBJ1-5, with D maybe TRBD1 (6 bases). The CDR3 is CASSLTGTHQPQHF. CDR3 nucleotides: TGTGCCAGCAGTCTCACAGGGACCCATCAGCCCCAGCATTTT.